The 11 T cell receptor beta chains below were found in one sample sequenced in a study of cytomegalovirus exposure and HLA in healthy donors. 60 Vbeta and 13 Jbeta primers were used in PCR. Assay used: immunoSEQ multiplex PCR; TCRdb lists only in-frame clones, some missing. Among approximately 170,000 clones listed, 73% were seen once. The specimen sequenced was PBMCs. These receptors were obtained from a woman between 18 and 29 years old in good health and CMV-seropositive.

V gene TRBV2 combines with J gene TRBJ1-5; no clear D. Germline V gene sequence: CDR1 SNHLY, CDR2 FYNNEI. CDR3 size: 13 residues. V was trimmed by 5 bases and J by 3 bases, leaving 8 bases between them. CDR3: CASSMALNQPQHF. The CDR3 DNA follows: TGTGCCAGCAGTATGGCCCTCAATCAGCCCCAGCATTTT.

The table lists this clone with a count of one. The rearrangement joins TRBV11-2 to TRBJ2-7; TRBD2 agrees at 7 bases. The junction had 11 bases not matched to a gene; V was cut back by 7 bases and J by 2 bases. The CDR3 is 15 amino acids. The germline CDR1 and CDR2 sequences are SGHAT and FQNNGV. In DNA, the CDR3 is TGTGCCAGCAACGAAAATAGCGGGCCAACCTACGAGCAGTACTTC. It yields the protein CASNENSGPTYEQYF.

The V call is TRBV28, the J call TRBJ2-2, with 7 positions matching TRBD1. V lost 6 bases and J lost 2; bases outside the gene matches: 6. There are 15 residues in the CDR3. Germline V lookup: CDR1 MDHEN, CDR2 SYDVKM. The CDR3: CASRPGTENTGELFF. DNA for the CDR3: TGTGCCAGCAGACCGGGGACAGAAAACACCGGGGAGCTGTTTTTT.

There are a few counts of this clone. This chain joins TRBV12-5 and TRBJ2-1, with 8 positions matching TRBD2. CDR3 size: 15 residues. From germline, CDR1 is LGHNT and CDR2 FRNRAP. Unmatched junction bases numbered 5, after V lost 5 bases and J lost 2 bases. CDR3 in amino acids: CASGPAGGAYNEQFF. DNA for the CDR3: TGTGCTAGTGGTCCCGCCGGGGGGGCCTACAATGAGCAGTTCTTC.

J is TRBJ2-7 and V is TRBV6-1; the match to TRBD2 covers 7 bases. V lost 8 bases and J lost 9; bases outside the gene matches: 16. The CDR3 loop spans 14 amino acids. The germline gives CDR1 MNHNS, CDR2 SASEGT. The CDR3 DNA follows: TGTGCCAGCGGGGGAGGGGCGGACGTATATGGGCAGTACTTC. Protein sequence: CASGGGADVYGQYF.

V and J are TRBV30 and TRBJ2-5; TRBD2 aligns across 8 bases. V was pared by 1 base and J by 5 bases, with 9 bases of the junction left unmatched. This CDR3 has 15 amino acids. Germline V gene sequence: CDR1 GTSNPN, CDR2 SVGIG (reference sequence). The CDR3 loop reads CAWSGDLAGLETQYF. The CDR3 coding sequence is TGTGCCTGGAGTGGGGACTTAGCGGGATTGGAGACCCAGTACTTC.

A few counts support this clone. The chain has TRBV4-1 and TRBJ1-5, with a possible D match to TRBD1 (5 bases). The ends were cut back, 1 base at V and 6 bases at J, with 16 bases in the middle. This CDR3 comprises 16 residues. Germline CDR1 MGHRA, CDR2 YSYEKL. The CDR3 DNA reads TGCGCCAGCAGCCAAGTAGCAGGGAAGGTGGGTCAGCCCCAGCATTTT. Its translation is CASSQVAGKVGQPQHF.

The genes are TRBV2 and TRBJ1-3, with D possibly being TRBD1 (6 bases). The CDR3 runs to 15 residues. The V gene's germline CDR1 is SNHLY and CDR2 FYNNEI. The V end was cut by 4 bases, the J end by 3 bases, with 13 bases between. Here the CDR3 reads CASSGWGLGGNTIYF. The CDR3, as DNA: TGTGCCAGCAGTGGATGGGGGCTCGGTGGAAACACCATATATTTT.

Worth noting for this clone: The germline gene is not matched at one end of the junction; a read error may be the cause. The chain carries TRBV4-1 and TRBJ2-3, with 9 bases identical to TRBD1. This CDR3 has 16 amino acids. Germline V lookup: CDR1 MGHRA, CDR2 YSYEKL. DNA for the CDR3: TGCGCCAGCAGGCAAGTAAGGGACAGGGTAACAGATACGCAGTATTTT. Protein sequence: CASRQVRDRVTDTQYF.

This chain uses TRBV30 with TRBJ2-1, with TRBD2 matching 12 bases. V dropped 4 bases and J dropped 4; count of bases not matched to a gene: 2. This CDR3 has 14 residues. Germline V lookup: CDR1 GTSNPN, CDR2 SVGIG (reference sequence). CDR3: CAWTLAGGYNEQFF. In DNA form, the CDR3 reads TGTGCCTGGACGCTAGCGGGGGGGTACAATGAGCAGTTCTTC.

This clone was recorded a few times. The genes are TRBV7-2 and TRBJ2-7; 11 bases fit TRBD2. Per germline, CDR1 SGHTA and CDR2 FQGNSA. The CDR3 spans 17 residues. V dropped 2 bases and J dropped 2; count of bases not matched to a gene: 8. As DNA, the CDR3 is TGTGCCAGCAGCTTAAGGGCCCTAGCGGGGGGTCCCTACGAGCAGTACTTC. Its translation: CASSLRALAGGPYEQYF. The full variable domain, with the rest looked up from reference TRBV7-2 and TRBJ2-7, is GAGVSQSPSNKVTEKGKDVELRCDPISGHTALYWYRQSLGQGLEFLIYFQGNSAPDKSGLPSDRFSAERTGGSVSTLTIQRTQQEDSAVYLCASSLRALAGGPYEQYFGPGTRLTVT.